What follows describes a single T cell receptor beta chain. No antigen is known for it. This entry comes from a study of early T cells in non-severe SARS-CoV-2 infection. Notes on the study in general: Database matching using VDJdb favored anti-spike CD8 responses, with private and CD4 specificities left missing.

In the library, individual cDNA molecules carried attached unique molecular identifiers. Each CDR3 protein gets one entry after TCRdb re-called the 5' RACE reads with MiXCR. The profile shows some 23,000 distinct CDR3 sequences, less than 5.5% of them singletons. The source is an adult who was a healthcare worker with PCR-confirmed SARS-CoV-2 infection or an uninfected control (not recorded which). The sequencing input was whole blood.

CDR3 nucleotides: TGCAGTGCTCCCAGGACTAGCGGGGCGGACGAGCAGTACTTC. Its protein product is CSAPRTSGADEQYF. V and J are TRBV20-1 and TRBJ2-7, with 12 bases that match TRBD2. Germline V gene lookup returns CDR1 DFQATT and CDR2 SNEGSKA (reference sequence). The CDR3 consists of 14 residues. The junction had 7 bases not matched to a gene; V was cut back by 5 bases and J by 5 bases.